This T cell receptor beta chain was captured by sequencing in a study of tumor-infiltrating lymphocytes in primary liver carcinoma. Bulk tissue was left unsorted, and RNA and DNA were co-extracted from 20-30 mg of it. Each tumor specimen held more than 85% viable tumor cells. Notes on the study in general: The difference in top-250-clone fraction between tumors and blood was significant, favoring tumors (p = 0.039). Tumor-adjacent and tumor-blood pairs shared less of their repertoires than tumor region pairs shared. Only about 7.5-25% of top clones spanned all five tumor regions.

The researchers produced TCR beta cDNA from roughly 500 ng total RNA with a constant-region primer. A slightly modified ARM-PCR protocol with three nested multiplex PCR rounds produced these TCR beta libraries. TRBV1-TRBV30 forward primers and a C-beta reverse primer were used in the first two PCR rounds, which each ran for nine to ten cycles. TCRdb processed the multiplex PCR reads anew with MiXCR; each CDR3 protein has one entry. The sample carries 90,000 to 110,000 distinct CDR3 sequences, roughly 80% recorded once. This clonotype has just a few counts. Its antigen remains unknown. CDR1 DFQATT and CDR2 SNEGSKA come from the germline V gene (reference sequence). The CDR3 length is 11 residues. The germline V and J ends were trimmed by 6 bases and 6 bases, with 11 bases remaining between them.

Sequencing input: liver tumor tissue from sampling region 3. Indicated subset: tumor region T3, left-lateral pole. This sequence originates from a man aged 40-49 years with primary liver carcinoma and hepatitis B virus infection. The V and J genes are TRBV20-1 and TRBJ1-1; D ambiguous. CDR3: CSARPTAEAFF. CDR3 nucleotide sequence: TGCAGTGCCAGGCCTACGGCTGAAGCTTTCTTT.